Presented here are 3 T cell receptor beta chains from one specimen sequenced in a study of blood T cell repertoires in COVID-19. Profiling relied on immunoSEQ multiplex PCR, and the TCRdb table lists in-frame clones only, not all of them. The top ten hold over 2% of the sample, which has 120,000 to 150,000 clones, 88% seen once. Sequenced input: peripheral blood. The receptors shown here come from a human donor with COVID-19, enrolled during active disease. The donor label of this sample is uncertain.

The gene calls are TRBV3-1 (or the pseudogene TRBV3-2) and TRBJ2-7; 7 bases match TRBD1. Germline CDR1 reads LGHDT; CDR2 reads YNNKEL (reference sequence). V shed 1 base, J shed 3 bases, and the junction held 3 bases outside the gene matches. The CDR3 consists of 14 residues. In DNA, the CDR3 is TGTGCCAGCAGCCAAGGGGACAGATTCTACGAGCAGTACTTC. It translates to CASSQGDRFYEQYF.

This clone has a single count. The gene calls are TRBV9 and TRBJ1-3; TRBD1 matches 7 bases. This CDR3 contains 15 residues. Looked up from germline, CDR1 is SGDLS and CDR2 is YYNGEE. V lost 0 bases and J lost 11; bases outside the gene matches: 11. CDR3 sequence (DNA): TGTGCCAGCAGCGTAGCGCCAGGGGGAACTTTGGCCATATATTTT. It translates to CASSVAPGGTLAIYF.

The chain is built from TRBV7-9 and TRBJ1-1; perhaps TRBD1 as D (6 bases). CDR3 length: 17 residues. V shed 0 bases and J shed 4 bases, with 18 bases lying between them. Germline lookup yields CDR1 SEHNR and CDR2 FQNEAQ (reference sequence). The CDR3 region is CASSLATGTFEATEAFF. The CDR3 DNA follows: TGTGCCAGCAGCTTAGCGACCGGGACATTCGAGGCCACTGAAGCTTTCTTT.